This T cell receptor beta chain is drawn from a study of blood T cell repertoires in COVID-19. About the research overall: The origin of the acute and convalescent COVID-19 samples was the United States, Italy and Spain. From T cells, B-cell-depleted T cells, or PBMCs came the material, which was cDNA or gDNA.

Original data processing: Amplified reference gene primers provided the basis for estimating nucleated cell counts. Assay: immunoSEQ multiplex PCR; the TCRdb copy retains only in-frame clones and omits some. V and J calls and clone size are copied from that table; D and trimming were computed from the DNA. The sample contains over 300,000 clones, 90% of which appear only once. The sequence derives from a man aged 18 to 29 with active or convalescent COVID-19. Source material: peripheral blood.

Here the CDR3 reads CASSMGTPTNEKLFF. The CDR3, as DNA: TGTGCCAGTAGTATGGGGACACCAACTAATGAAAAACTGTTTTTT. V gene TRBV19 combines with J gene TRBJ1-4, with D perhaps matching TRBD1 (6 bases). CDR1 and CDR2 from the germline V gene are LNHDA and SQIVND (reference sequence). V was trimmed by 3 bases and J by 0 bases, leaving 8 bases between them. This CDR3 region has 15 residues.